The 14 T cell receptor beta chains below come from one sample, sequenced in a study of T cell responses to AZD1222 COVID-19 vaccine. Clones were read by immunoSEQ multiplex PCR, and TCRdb kept only the in-frame ones, dropping some. The sample has about 120,000 clones; 70% to 90% are singletons. Sequenced here: peripheral blood, sampled on day 0 of AZD1222 vaccination. Source of these receptors: an adult in good health.

This rearrangement joins TRBV28 to TRBJ2-7; maybe TRBD1 (5 bases). Trimming stripped 2 bases from V and 5 bases from J, with 13 bases between. Germline-derived CDR1 and CDR2 are MDHEN and SYDVKM. This CDR3 region has 14 residues. Here the CDR3 DNA reads TGTGCCAGCAGTTTAAAGGGGTCTCCTAACGAGCAGTACTTC. Protein sequence: CASSLKGSPNEQYF.

This chain links TRBV5-8 with TRBJ1-2; D uncertain. The CDR3 spans 15 residues. Germline V gene sequence: CDR1 SGHTS, CDR2 YDEGEE. V shed 1 base and J shed 4 bases, with 14 bases lying between them. The CDR3 here is CASSLTPPVSYGYTF. The CDR3, as DNA: TGTGCCAGCAGCTTGACCCCTCCGGTTAGCTATGGCTACACCTTC.

The genes are TRBV27 and TRBJ2-7; maybe TRBD2 (6 bases). Germline CDR1 MNHEY, CDR2 SMNVEV (reference sequence). V was pared by 6 bases and J by 2 bases, with 8 bases between. This CDR3 has 12 residues. The CDR3 DNA sequence: TGTGCCAGCAGGGGACTTACCTACGAGCAGTACTTC. Translating it yields CASRGLTYEQYF.

The chain links TRBV20-1 to TRBJ1-1, with 9 bases identical to TRBD1. This CDR3 has 11 residues. V dropped 8 bases and J dropped 4; count of bases not matched to a gene: 2. CDR1 DFQATT and CDR2 SNEGSKA come from the germline V gene (reference sequence). The CDR3 here is CSSQGATEAFF. The CDR3 nucleotides read TGCAGTTCACAGGGGGCCACTGAAGCTTTCTTT.

This clone was observed a few times. The gene calls are TRBV19 and TRBJ2-7, with 11 bases fitting TRBD1. This CDR3 is built from 15 residues. V dropped 1 base and J dropped 3; count of bases not matched to a gene: 2. In germline, CDR1 is LNHDA, CDR2 SQIVND (reference sequence). CDR3 DNA sequence: TGTGCCAGTAGTATAGGGGGACAGGGGGTCTACGAGCAGTACTTC. Translated, it gives CASSIGGQGVYEQYF.

The chain combines TRBV20-1 with TRBJ1-2, with a possible D match to TRBD1 (5 bases). Trimming pared 4 bases from V and 6 bases from J, leaving 12 bases between. This CDR3 has 12 residues. Germline CDR1 reads DFQATT; CDR2 reads SNEGSKA (reference sequence). The chain's CDR3 is CSANEGNDGYTF. The CDR3 region has the DNA TGCAGTGCTAATGAGGGGAATGATGGCTACACCTTC.

The rearrangement links TRBV11-2 to TRBJ1-2, with a tentative D call TRBD1 (5 bases). V lost 0 bases and J lost 8, with 16 bases in between. The CDR3 length is 15 residues. CDR1 SGHAT and CDR2 FQNNGV come from the germline V gene. The CDR3 nucleotides are TGTGCCAGCAGCTTAGAAGGGAGGACAACGGAGGGCTACACCTTC. Translation: CASSLEGRTTEGYTF.

CDR3 DNA sequence: TGTGCCAGCAGCTTACAGGGAACCTACTCCTACGAGCAGTACTTC. As protein: CASSLQGTYSYEQYF. The gene calls are TRBV11-2 and TRBJ2-7; weak D call: TRBD1 (5 bases). The CDR3 is 15 residues long. V lost 2 bases and J 0 bases, leaving 11 bases between the germline ends. Germline V gene lookup returns CDR1 SGHAT and CDR2 FQNNGV.

V is TRBV19 and J is TRBJ1-5; D is perhaps TRBD1 (6 bases). The germline V gene encodes CDR1 LNHDA and CDR2 SQIVND (reference sequence). This CDR3 has 16 amino acids. V gave up 6 bases and J gave up 7 bases, with 22 bases separating them. The CDR3 here is CASSIYGPRGEQPQHF. The CDR3 DNA reads as TGTGCCAGTAGCATCTATGGGCCGAGGGGGGAACAGCCCCAGCATTTT.

The chain couples TRBV20-1 to TRBJ2-5; D is unclear. The CDR3 totals 11 residues. V lost 3 bases and J lost 2, with 4 bases in between. The germline gives CDR1 DFQATT, CDR2 SNEGSKA (reference sequence). CDR3 sequence: CSARMQETQYF. DNA for the CDR3: TGCAGTGCTAGGATGCAAGAGACCCAGTACTTC.

The rearrangement joins TRBV27 to TRBJ1-1; 7 bases line up with TRBD1. The CDR3 has 14 residues. The V gene end was trimmed by 5 bases and the J gene end by 0 bases; junction bases not matched to a gene: 3. Germline V gives CDR1 MNHEY, CDR2 SMNVEV (reference sequence). CDR3 nucleotide sequence: TGTGCCAGCAGTCCAGGGACAGTGAACACTGAAGCTTTCTTT. It yields the protein CASSPGTVNTEAFF.

The chain has TRBV3-1 (or the pseudogene TRBV3-2) and TRBJ2-5; D assignment may be TRBD1 or TRBD2 (5 bases each). This CDR3 spans 12 amino acids. Per the germline V gene, CDR1 is LGHDT and CDR2 is YNNKEL (reference sequence). Trimming cost V 0 bases and J 13 bases, with 12 bases left between them. As DNA, the CDR3 is TGTGCCAGCAGCCAAGATAGGGCAGGGACGTACTTC. Translation gives CASSQDRAGTYF.

The rearrangement joins TRBV28 to TRBJ1-6, with 7 bases that match TRBD1. Germline CDR1 and CDR2: MDHEN and SYDVKM. This CDR3 contains 14 residues. Trimming at V came to 5 bases and at J to 4 bases, leaving 2 bases not matched to a gene. This CDR3 reads CASSQTGYNSPLHF. CDR3 DNA: TGTGCCAGCAGTCAGACAGGGTATAATTCACCCCTCCACTTT.

The J gene is TRBJ1-1, the V gene TRBV3-1 (or the pseudogene TRBV3-2); D gene uncertain. CDR1 is LGHDT and CDR2 is YNNKEL in the germline V gene (reference sequence). This CDR3 spans 13 amino acids. V lost 3 bases to trimming and J lost 6 bases, with 11 bases between them. The CDR3 region has the DNA TGTGCCAGCAGCCAGGGAGTAGGACCTGAAGCTTTCTTT. This gives the protein CASSQGVGPEAFF.